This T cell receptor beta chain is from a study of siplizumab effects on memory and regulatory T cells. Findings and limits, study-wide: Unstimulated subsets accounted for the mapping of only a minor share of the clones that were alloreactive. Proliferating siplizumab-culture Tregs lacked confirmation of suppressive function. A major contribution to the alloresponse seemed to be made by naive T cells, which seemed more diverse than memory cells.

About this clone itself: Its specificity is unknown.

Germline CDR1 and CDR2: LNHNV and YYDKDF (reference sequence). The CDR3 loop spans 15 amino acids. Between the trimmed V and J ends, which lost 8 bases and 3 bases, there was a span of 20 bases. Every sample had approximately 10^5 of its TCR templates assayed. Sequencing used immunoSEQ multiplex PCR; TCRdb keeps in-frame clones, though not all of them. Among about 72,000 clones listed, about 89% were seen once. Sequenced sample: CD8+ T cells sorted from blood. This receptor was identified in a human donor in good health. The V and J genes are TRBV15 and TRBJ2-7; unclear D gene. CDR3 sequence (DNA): TGTGCCACCGCGGATAGTCGAGAGAATGACTACGAGCAGTACTTC. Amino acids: CATADSRENDYEQYF.